The entry below gives a single TCR beta chain sequence along with its context. The data belong to a study of blood T cell repertoires in COVID-19. Overall study: The origin of the acute and convalescent COVID-19 samples was the United States, Italy and Spain. The cDNA or gDNA used as material had been derived from T cells, B-cell-depleted T cells, or PBMCs.

The CDR3 covers 16 residues. Germline assignment: CDR1 SNHLY and CDR2 FYNNEI. Losses at the gene ends were 3 bases for V and 5 bases for J; bases not matched to a gene: 6. Original methodology: Reference gene primer amplification gave nucleated cell count estimates. Using immunoSEQ multiplex PCR, the repertoire was profiled, and TCRdb retains in-frame clones only, with some absent. For V, J and clone size, that table is used; D and trimming come from the DNA. The table includes some 100,000 clones, approximately 90% detected once. This chain links TRBV2 with TRBJ1-6, with TRBD1 identical over 8 bases. Material for sequencing was peripheral blood. This receptor was identified in a man aged 50-60 years with active COVID-19. CDR3 protein: CASSEGGTGNNSPLHF. The CDR3 coding sequence is TGTGCCAGCAGTGAGGGCGGGACAGGAAATAATTCACCCCTCCACTTT.